These T cell receptor beta chains were read from a single sample in a study of T cells after yellow fever vaccination. TCRdb independently ran MiXCR on the 5' RACE reads; one entry per CDR3 protein. The repertoire holds a few hundred thousand distinct CDR3 sequences, with about a sixth as singletons. Source: PBMCs, taken 5 to 6 days after the first yellow fever vaccination. These receptors originate from a young man who received the YFV17D yellow fever vaccine. Each CDR3 is given with its conserved first and last residue. The D gene is left open where the match is weak. Size values are once, few and many counts, or a class for expanded clones, and some rows have none.

TRBD1	TRBJ2-1	TRBV11-2	NA	CASSSQGINEQFF	TGTGCCAGCAGTTCACAGGGGATCAATGAGCAGTTCTTC
TRBD2	TRBJ2-1	TRBV10-3	NA	CAISESGSTSGGRINEQFF	TGTGCCATCAGTGAGTCGGGTTCGACTAGCGGGGGCCGGATTAATGAGCAGTTCTTC
NA	TRBJ2-3	TRBV5-1	few	CASSFSHGGNNADTQYF	TGCGCCAGCAGCTTTAGTCATGGGGGTAATAACGCAGATACGCAGTATTTT
TRBD1	TRBJ1-5	TRBV7-2	few	CASSRSGTGDQPQHF	TGTGCCAGCAGCCGATCCGGGACAGGGGACCAGCCCCAGCATTTT
NA	TRBJ2-7	TRBV11-2	NA	CASGRRPFSYEQYF	TGTGCCAGCGGACGGAGACCGTTCTCCTACGAGCAGTACTTC
TRBD2	TRBJ2-3	TRBV5-1	NA	CASSQAQRGGFFDTQYF	TGCGCCAGCAGCCAAGCCCAGCGGGGGGGTTTCTTTGATACGCAGTATTTT
NA	TRBJ2-7	TRBV5-8	NA	CASSLRLIYEQYF	TGTGCCAGCAGCCTCCGGCTCATCTACGAGCAGTACTTC
NA	TRBJ2-2	TRBV12-3/TRBV12-4	NA	CASESDTGELFF	TGTGCCAGCGAATCGGACACCGGGGAGCTGTTTTTT
NA	TRBJ1-1	TRBV6-1	NA	CASTQGGYTEAFF	TGTGCCAGCACCCAAGGGGGGTACACTGAAGCTTTCTTT
NA	TRBJ2-1	TRBV27	once	CASSFSNVPYNEQFF	TGTGCCAGCAGTTTTTCTAACGTCCCCTACAATGAGCAGTTCTTC
TRBD2	TRBJ2-5	TRBV7-7	NA	CASSLSGGTGETQYF	TGTGCCAGCAGCTTAAGCGGGGGCACTGGGGAGACCCAGTACTTC
TRBD2	TRBJ2-5	TRBV11-2	few	CASSLRGLAGRQETQYF	TGTGCCAGCAGCTTAAGGGGACTAGCGGGGAGGCAAGAGACCCAGTACTTC
NA	TRBJ2-1	TRBV20-1	few	CSANGEWQFF	TGCAGTGCTAATGGGGAGTGGCAGTTCTTC
NA	TRBJ2-6	TRBV12-3/TRBV12-4	few	CASTAGSGANVLTF	TGTGCCAGCACCGCGGGGTCTGGGGCCAACGTCCTGACTTTC
NA	TRBJ2-3	TRBV10-3	NA	CAITVQASTDTQYF	TGTGCCATCACGGTCCAGGCTAGCACAGATACGCAGTATTTT
NA	TRBJ2-5	TRBV6-2/TRBV6-3	NA	CASSYSTGTQYF	TGTGCCAGCAGTTACTCCACGGGGACCCAGTACTTC
NA	TRBJ2-4	TRBV6-5	few	CASSSGPNKNIQYF	TGTGCCAGCAGTTCGGGGCCAAACAAAAACATTCAGTACTTC
TRBD1	TRBJ2-5	TRBV20-1	NA	CSARQGAGETQYF	TGCAGTGCTCGACAGGGGGCGGGAGAGACCCAGTACTTC
NA	TRBJ1-2	TRBV4-1	NA	CASSQDVLGYGYTF	TGCGCCAGCAGCCAAGACGTCCTGGGCTATGGCTACACCTTC
NA	TRBJ1-1	TRBV7-9	NA	CASMRPGEAFF	TGTGCCAGCATGCGGCCGGGTGAAGCTTTCTTT
NA	TRBJ1-6	TRBV15	few	CATSRDLRAYNSPLHF	TGTGCCACCAGCAGAGATTTAAGGGCGTACAATTCACCCCTCCACTTT
NA	TRBJ2-3	TRBV15	few	CATSGHVPRYTVDTQYF	TGTGCCACCAGCGGGCATGTCCCGAGATACACGGTGGATACGCAGTATTTT
TRBD2	TRBJ2-1	TRBV5-1	NA	CASSWSSGAYNEQFF	TGCGCCAGCAGTTGGTCTAGCGGGGCGTACAATGAGCAGTTCTTC
TRBD1	TRBJ2-7	TRBV12-3/TRBV12-4	few	CASSRTGKSYEQYF	TGTGCCAGCAGTCGGACAGGGAAGTCCTACGAGCAGTACTTC
TRBD2	TRBJ2-1	TRBV6-5	few	CASSSRRTSGSYNEQFF	TGTGCCAGCAGTTCCAGAAGGACTAGCGGGAGCTACAATGAGCAGTTCTTC
TRBD1	TRBJ1-5	TRBV27	NA	CASSIRTGNQPQHF	TGTGCCAGCAGTATAAGGACAGGGAATCAGCCCCAGCATTTT
NA	TRBJ1-2	TRBV7-9	NA	CASSSGHYGYTF	TGTGCCAGCAGCTCGGGACACTATGGCTACACCTTC
NA	TRBJ2-5	TRBV7-6	few	CASSLSKQETQYF	TGTGCCAGCAGCTTAAGTAAACAAGAGACCCAGTACTTC
TRBD2	TRBJ2-5	TRBV24-1	NA	CATSSQGLAGETQYF	TGTGCCACCAGTAGCCAGGGACTAGCAGGAGAGACCCAGTACTTC
TRBD1	TRBJ1-1	TRBV4-3	NA	CASSRTGTAEAFF	TGCGCCAGCAGCCGGACAGGGACGGCTGAAGCTTTCTTT
TRBD1	TRBJ2-3	TRBV12-3/TRBV12-4	few	CASTTGGSDTQYF	TGTGCCAGCACCACAGGGGGCTCAGATACGCAGTATTTT
NA	TRBJ2-7	TRBV4-2	NA	CASSQDGQGVSYEQYF	TGTGCCAGCAGCCAAGATGGGCAGGGTGTCTCCTACGAGCAGTACTTC
NA	TRBJ1-6	TRBV23-1	NA	CASRIRNSPLHF	TGCGCCAGCAGAATCAGAAATTCACCCCTCCACTTT
NA	TRBJ2-7	TRBV23-1	NA	CASSQSSGTHSYEQYF	TGCGCCAGCAGTCAATCCTCGGGGACACACTCCTACGAGCAGTACTTC
NA	TRBJ1-1	TRBV18	few	CASSLQERATEAFF	TGTGCCAGCTCACTCCAAGAAAGGGCCACTGAAGCTTTCTTT
TRBD1	TRBJ2-2	TRBV6-1	few	CASSGDRATVTGELFF	TGTGCCAGCAGTGGAGACAGGGCCACGGTCACCGGGGAGCTGTTTTTT
NA	TRBJ1-1	TRBV11-2	few	CASSFNRETEAFF	TGTGCCAGCAGCTTTAACAGGGAAACTGAAGCTTTCTTT
NA	TRBJ2-6	TRBV11-1	few	CASSLRPVGANVLTF	TGTGCCAGCAGCTTAAGACCGGTCGGGGCCAACGTCCTGACTTTC